What follows is one T cell receptor (beta chain) and its context. Antigen specificity is unknown. This sample was taken from a study of T cell responses to AZD1222 COVID-19 vaccine. Notes on the study in general: Without day 14 samples, only post-peak T cell repertoires were studied. It should be noted that donors were predominantly white British and more often female, and clonal diversity was possibly underestimated.

This CDR3 comprises 14 residues. From germline, CDR1 is SGHNT and CDR2 YYREEE (reference sequence). V gave up 2 bases and J gave up 2 bases, with 10 bases separating them. Method: immunoSEQ multiplex PCR; TCRdb's copy keeps in-frame clones and lacks some. There are about 120,000 clones in the sample; roughly 87% occur only once, and under 3% lies in the top ten. Analyses pooled second doses at about 4 or about 12 weeks. The material sequenced was peripheral blood, taken 28 days after the second AZD1222 dose. This sequence originates from an adult who received the AZD1222 COVID-19 vaccine. J is TRBJ1-2 and V is TRBV5-4; the D is unclear. For the CDR3, the DNA is TGTGCCAGCAGCTTAAGACTTGGAAACTATGGCTACACCTTC. Translating gives CASSLRLGNYGYTF. The whole variable domain, filled in from reference TRBV5-4 and TRBJ1-2, reads ETGVTQSPTHLIKTRGQQVTLRCSSQSGHNTVSWYQQALGQGPQFIFQYYREEENGRGNFPPRFSGLQFPNYSSELNVNALELDDSALYLCASSLRLGNYGYTFGSGTRLTVV.